The 19 T cell receptor beta chains listed next were all sequenced from one sample in a study of blood T cells in healthy people across ages. The second PCR ran roughly 6 to 11 cycles with a sample-barcoded 5' primer and J-beta primers. TCRdb analysed the 5' RACE reads with MiXCR anew, one entry per CDR3 protein. The sample has about 1.1 million distinct CDR3 sequences, 35% to 40% seen once. Material for sequencing was blood. These receptors were taken from a man aged 18 to 29 in good health.

This clonotype occurred a few times. The chain is built from TRBV20-1 and TRBJ1-1; no clear D. Germline CDR1 reads DFQATT; CDR2 reads SNEGSKA (reference sequence). The CDR3 consists of 12 residues. Deletions cut 3 bases from V and 5 bases from J, with 10 bases between. CDR3 bases: TGCAGTGCTAGGGCAGAGGTTACTGAAGCTTTCTTT. Residues: CSARAEVTEAFF.

The chain recombines TRBV5-6 with TRBJ1-1; D gene ambiguous. This CDR3 has 16 residues. V gave up 0 bases and J gave up 1 base, with 13 bases separating them. Germline V gives CDR1 SGHDT, CDR2 YYEEEE. The CDR3 here is CASSLVGQSSNTEAFF. For the CDR3, the DNA is TGTGCCAGCAGCTTGGTAGGTCAGAGTTCGAACACTGAAGCTTTCTTT.

The chain carries TRBV7-9 and TRBJ1-2; no definite D call. Trimming took 1 base from V and 2 from J, leaving 11 bases between them. Germline V CDR1 and CDR2: SEHNR, FQNEAQ (reference sequence). CDR3 size: 15 residues. The CDR3, as DNA: TGTGCCAGCAGCTTAGACGGACCTAAAAACTATGGCTACACCTTC. This gives the protein CASSLDGPKNYGYTF.

The V call is TRBV19, the J call TRBJ2-2; 7 nucleotides match TRBD1. The J segment lost 7 bases and the V segment lost 5 bases, leaving 7 bases of the junction unmatched. The length of the CDR3 is 14 residues. Germline CDR1 reads LNHDA; CDR2 reads SQIVND (reference sequence). The CDR3 protein is CASSLTGDHGELFF. CDR3 coding DNA: TGTGCCAGTAGTCTCACAGGGGATCACGGGGAGCTGTTTTTT.

In this sample, this clonotype turned up many times. The chain combines TRBV29-1 with TRBJ1-2; D may be TRBD1 (5 bases). The V gene's germline CDR1 is SQVTM and CDR2 ANQGSEA. V was cut by 4 bases and J by 8 bases, with 23 bases left in between. The CDR3 consists of 15 residues. The CDR3 DNA is TGCAGCGTTGCACCCCTTAGTTTAGGGGTGGAAGGCTACACCTTC. Its protein is CSVAPLSLGVEGYTF.

The rearrangement uses TRBV2 and TRBJ2-3, with a weak D call TRBD2 (6 bases). CDR3 length: 14 amino acids. Germline CDR1 and CDR2: SNHLY and FYNNEI. V shed 1 base and J shed 4 bases, with 9 bases lying between them. CDR3 DNA sequence: TGTGCCAGCAGTGAAGGGGGGGTGGCAGATACGCAGTATTTT. As protein: CASSEGGVADTQYF.

This clonotype was counted only a few times. This chain links TRBV5-1 with TRBJ1-1, with unresolved D. V gave up 0 bases and J gave up 1 base, with 10 bases separating them. Germline V gives CDR1 SGHRS, CDR2 YFSETQ. This CDR3 is 15 amino acids long. The CDR3 nucleotides read TGCGCCAGCAGCTTGGATCCAGGCCGGAACACTGAAGCTTTCTTT. It is translated as CASSLDPGRNTEAFF.

The chain is built from TRBV4-1 and TRBJ2-1; 11 bases match TRBD2. CDR1 MGHRA and CDR2 YSYEKL come from the germline V gene. V shed 5 bases and J 5 bases; nucleotides not matched to a gene: 8. CDR3 size: 16 residues. CDR3 protein: CASSYFGTSGNNEQFF. CDR3 DNA sequence: TGCGCCAGCAGCTACTTCGGGACTAGCGGCAACAATGAGCAGTTCTTC.

J is TRBJ2-1 and V is TRBV5-1; D is unresolved. V shed 0 bases and J shed 3 bases, with 19 bases lying between them. CDR3 length equals 18 residues. The germline gives CDR1 SGHRS, CDR2 YFSETQ. CDR3 region: CASSLGLDSTGSYNEQFF. CDR3 in DNA: TGCGCCAGCAGCTTGGGACTTGACTCCACGGGTAGCTACAATGAGCAGTTCTTC.

CDR3 sequence (DNA): TGTGCTAGTGGCCTTAGCGGGGGGGTACTCAATGAGCAGTTCTTC. Encoded protein: CASGLSGGVLNEQFF. The chain has TRBV12-5 and TRBJ2-1, with 11 bases matching TRBD2. The CDR3 sequence is 15 residues long. After removal of 6 bases from V and 6 bases from J, the junction contained 7 bases not matched to a gene. The germline gives CDR1 LGHNT, CDR2 FRNRAP.

The chain combines TRBV11-1 with TRBJ2-1; tentative D call: TRBD2 (5 bases). V lost 5 bases and J 8 bases, leaving 10 bases between the germline ends. This CDR3 comprises 12 residues. CDR1 SGHAT and CDR2 FQDESV come from the germline V gene (reference sequence). The CDR3 DNA reads TGTGCCAGCAGCCCTCAGAGGGATGAGCAGTTCTTC. Amino acids: CASSPQRDEQFF.

This sequence joins TRBV6-6 and TRBJ2-1; D is ambiguous. Germline V gene sequence: CDR1 MNHNY, CDR2 SVGAGI (reference sequence). The V end lost 6 bases, the J end lost 4 bases, and 19 bases lay between the germline ends. The CDR3 has 16 amino acids. The CDR3: CASSATRLGKYNEQFF. CDR3 nucleotide sequence: TGTGCCAGCAGCGCCACACGGTTAGGAAAGTACAATGAGCAGTTCTTC.

The V call is TRBV28, the J call TRBJ2-7; 7 bases agree with TRBD1. Germline CDR1 is MDHEN and CDR2 is SYDVKM. V gave up 6 bases and J gave up 4 bases; unmatched junction bases: 12. The CDR3 is 15 amino acids. CDR3 residues: CASSPQGHNFYEQYF. DNA of the CDR3: TGTGCCAGCAGCCCACAGGGGCATAATTTTTACGAGCAGTACTTC. Based on the CDR3 plus reference TRBV28 and TRBJ2-7, the full variable domain is DVKVTQSSRYLVKRTGEKVFLECVQDMDHENMFWYRQDPGLGLRLIYFSYDVKMKEKGDIPEGYSVSREKKERFSLILESASTNQTSMYLCASSPQGHNFYEQYFGPGTRLTVT.

This chain links TRBV29-1 with TRBJ2-5; TRBD1 might be the D (8 bases). CDR3 length: 12 residues. Germline-derived CDR1 and CDR2 are SQVTM and ANQGSEA. CDR3 amino acids: CSFYRGGETQYF. The CDR3 DNA follows: TGCAGTTTTTACAGGGGGGGGGAGACCCAGTACTTC.

The chain links TRBV6-5 to TRBJ2-1; a possible D gene is TRBD1 (6 bases). The CDR3 sequence is 15 residues long. Germline lookup yields CDR1 MNHEY and CDR2 SVGAGI. Trimming pared 2 bases from V and 2 bases from J, leaving 10 bases between. CDR3 sequence (DNA): TGTGCCAGCAGTTACGAACAGGGAACCTACAATGAGCAGTTCTTC. Its translation is CASSYEQGTYNEQFF.

In DNA, the CDR3 is TGTGCCAGCAGTGAACCCCGGAATTCACCCCTCCACTTT. As protein: CASSEPRNSPLHF. The gene calls are TRBV2 and TRBJ1-6; D call uncertain. CDR1 and CDR2 from the germline V gene are SNHLY and FYNNEI. Trimming removed 2 bases from V and 7 bases from J, with 6 bases in between. The CDR3 length is 13 residues.

This clonotype turned up a few times. The chain recombines TRBV29-1 with TRBJ1-1; D is undetermined. V shed 7 bases and J shed 1 base, with 13 bases lying between them. The CDR3 runs to 13 residues. The V gene's germline CDR1 is SQVTM and CDR2 ANQGSEA. The CDR3 spells CSAGSDQNTEAFF. The CDR3 region has the DNA TGCAGCGCTGGCTCTGACCAGAACACTGAAGCTTTCTTT.

Only a few counts were recorded for this clonotype. CDR3 loop: CASSYPPLGSSYNEQFF. In nucleotides, the CDR3 is TGTGCCAGCAGCTACCCTCCCTTGGGGAGCTCCTACAATGAGCAGTTCTTC. The rearrangement joins TRBV7-9 to TRBJ2-1, with D perhaps matching TRBD2 (5 bases). Between the trimmed V and J ends, which lost 4 bases and 0 bases, there was a span of 16 bases. CDR1 and CDR2 from the germline V gene are SEHNR and FQNEAQ (reference sequence). This CDR3 contains 17 residues.

The rearrangement links TRBV6-5 to TRBJ1-5; unclear D gene. The CDR3 contains 16 residues. Germline CDR1 reads MNHEY; CDR2 reads SVGAGI. Trimming pared 2 bases from V and 0 bases from J, leaving 11 bases between. CDR3 nucleotide sequence: TGTGCCAGCAGTTACACGGCGCGATCTAGCAATCAGCCCCAGCATTTT. It translates to CASSYTARSSNQPQHF.